This T cell receptor (beta chain) originates from a study of cytomegalovirus exposure and HLA in healthy donors. Findings of the study overall: According to a later analysis, most TCR beta chains associated with CMV appeared HLA-restricted. Analysis performed later found roughly 17,000 TCR beta sequences associated with HLA alleles at 0.05 false discovery rate.

PCR used 60 Vbeta primers and 13 Jbeta primers. As handled by the study authors: Some 80 million unique TCR beta chains, 10 million to 14 million shared, were counted in a later analysis. The repertoire was sequenced with immunoSEQ multiplex PCR; TCRdb's copy has only in-frame clones and lacks some. That table is the source of V, J and clone size, and D and trimming were worked out from the DNA. The repertoire holds about 110,000 clones, with 70% to 80% as singletons. As concerns this clone: Antigen: not known.

Per the germline V gene, CDR1 is MNHEY and CDR2 is SMNVEV (reference sequence). This CDR3 comprises 13 residues. The V and J ends lost 3 bases and 2 bases respectively, with 7 bases between them. Sequenced: PBMCs. The sequence was collected from a man aged 18 to 29 in good health and CMV-seronegative. The V call is TRBV27, the J call TRBJ1-1; D not certain. The chain's CDR3 is CASSFRGNTEAFF. CDR3 DNA: TGTGCCAGCAGTTTCCGGGGTAACACTGAAGCTTTCTTT.